Sequencing of this T cell receptor (beta chain) was carried out in a study of blood T cell repertoires in COVID-19. All enrollees were about 18 to 89 years old and from some 24 US areas. Participants had their cohort set by participant-reported clinical history. Two negative PCRs, clearance, or symptom resolution were required of recovered Cohort 3 donors. Trimming shortened V by 3 bases and J by 7 bases, and 12 bases separated the two germline ends. The CDR3 length is 13 residues. Germline CDR1 and CDR2: KGHSH and LQKENI. Sequencing used immunoSEQ multiplex PCR; TCRdb keeps in-frame clones, though not all of them. This repertoire shows roughly 200,000 clones, about 85% found once; its top ten account for more than 5%.

This sequence was found in a man aged 35-49 years who had recovered from COVID-19. The sample taken for sequencing was PBMCs or T cells enriched from blood (not recorded which). V usage is TRBV18 and J usage is TRBJ1-1, with D maybe TRBD1 (6 bases). The CDR3 DNA reads as TGTGCCAGCTCACCTAGGGGGATTAATGAAGCTTTCTTT. Translated: CASSPRGINEAFF. The entire variable domain, with the rest obtained from reference TRBV18 and TRBJ1-1, is as follows: NAGVMQNPRHLVRRRGQEARLRCSPMKGHSHVYWYRQLPEEGLKFMVYLQKENIIDESGMPKERFSAEFPKEGPSILRIQQVVRGDSAAYFCASSPRGINEAFFGQGTRLTVV.